In its sample, the clone carrying this TCR beta chain was seen many times. Antigen unknown. The sample is drawn from a study of beta chain features in type 1 diabetes. Study-wide results and limits: Insertions at VDJ junctions were less frequent in type 1 diabetes patients. These patients also deleted more nucleotides at the same junctions.

Markers CD45RO/CCR7/CD25/CD127/CD95/CD27 served to sort CD4+ naive, central memory, regulatory and stem cell-like memory cells. Each sorted fraction was over 95% pure. Every bit of the isolated RNA underwent reverse transcription, so sequencing read expressed TCRB transcripts. Profiled with immunoSEQ multiplex PCR; TCRdb holds only in-frame clones, not every one. The repertoire has about 290,000 clones, roughly 8% of them found once; the top ten carry more than 0.8%. The CDR3 spans 14 residues. The germline V gene encodes CDR1 SGHAT and CDR2 FQNNGV. Unmatched junction bases numbered 6, after V lost 5 bases and J lost 8 bases.

Sequencing used central memory CD4+ T cells from blood. The V call is TRBV11-2, the J call TRBJ1-4, with 9 bases identical to TRBD1. This receptor was taken from a woman aged 18-30 years in good health. CDR3 in amino acids: CASSRGQGWEKLFF. In DNA form, the CDR3 reads TGTGCCAGCAGCCGAGGACAGGGGTGGGAAAAACTGTTTTTT.